This T cell receptor beta chain comes out of a study of blood T cell repertoires in COVID-19. Background on the study: The United States, Italy and Spain were the sources of the acute and convalescent COVID-19 samples. Nucleic acid was either cDNA or gDNA, and it came from T cells, B-cell-depleted T cells, or PBMCs.

Authors' methods: Counts of nucleated cells, estimated from reference gene primer amplification, were obtained. Method: immunoSEQ multiplex PCR; TCRdb's copy keeps in-frame clones and lacks some. V and J calls and clone size follow that table, whereas D and trimming were derived from the DNA. The sample lists 120,000 to 150,000 clones, roughly 89% occurring once. CDR3 size: 14 residues. Germline lookup yields CDR1 MGHRA and CDR2 YSYEKL. V lost 5 bases and J lost 1; bases outside the gene matches: 3. Sample: peripheral blood. The sequence came from a woman aged 40 to 50 with acute or convalescent COVID-19. V usage is TRBV4-1 and J usage is TRBJ1-1; 8 nucleotides align to TRBD1. CDR3 sequence reads: CASSRDRTNTEAFF. As DNA, the CDR3 is TGCGCCAGCAGCAGGGACAGGACGAACACTGAAGCTTTCTTT.